The rows below give T cell receptor beta chains drawn from one sample of a study of blood T cell repertoires in COVID-19. Assay used: immunoSEQ multiplex PCR; TCRdb lists only in-frame clones, some missing. The sample holds about 260,000 clones, around nine tenths seen once. The sequencing input was peripheral blood. These receptors all come from a woman aged 55-70 years with COVID-19, enrolled during active disease. Both conserved end residues are part of each CDR3. The D gene is left open where the match is weak. Some rows have no size entry. The others give once, few or many, or a class for an expanded clone.

clone size	D gene	V gene	J gene	CDR3 protein	CDR3 DNA
once	TRBD1	TRBV4-3	TRBJ1-4	CASSQDRGRYEKLFF	TGCGCCAGCAGCCAGGACAGGGGGCGTTATGAAAAACTGTTTTTT
NA	NA	TRBV28	TRBJ2-5	CAAGSTQETQYF	TGTGCCGCTGGGTCGACACAAGAGACCCAGTACTTC
NA	TRBD1	TRBV7-8	TRBJ1-5	CASSLGGQGNQPQHF	TGTGCCAGCAGCTTAGGGGGACAGGGCAATCAGCCCCAGCATTTT
NA	TRBD1	TRBV9	TRBJ1-6	CASSAESGTGQVSLHF	TGTGCCAGCAGCGCGGAGTCCGGGACAGGGCAGGTATCCCTCCACTTT
NA	NA	TRBV7-2	TRBJ2-7	CASSLARRSGSWYEQYF	TGTGCCAGCAGCTTAGCGAGGCGATCAGGGTCGTGGTACGAGCAGTACTTC
NA	TRBD1	TRBV4-2	TRBJ1-3	CASSQTGQALASGNTIYF	TGTGCCAGCAGCCAGACGGGACAGGCTCTAGCCTCTGGAAACACCATATATTTT
NA	TRBD1	TRBV11-3	TRBJ2-2	CASSPRGQGTGELFF	TGTGCCAGCAGCCCCAGGGGGCAAGGCACCGGGGAGCTGTTTTTT
NA	NA	TRBV18	TRBJ1-1	CASSPLLNLGQMNTEAFF	TGTGCCAGCTCACCACTTCTTAATTTAGGACAGATGAACACTGAAGCTTTCTTT
NA	NA	TRBV5-4	TRBJ2-5	CASSLAGRRGGETQYF	TGTGCCAGCAGCTTGGCCGGCCGGAGAGGGGGAGAGACCCAGTACTTC
NA	NA	TRBV9	TRBJ1-3	CASSPPRPGNTIYF	TGTGCCAGCAGCCCCCCTAGGCCTGGAAACACCATATATTTT
NA	NA	TRBV19	TRBJ1-1	CASTGAQLLF	TGTGCCAGCACTGGGGCCCAATTGCTCTTT
NA	TRBD1	TRBV5-4	TRBJ1-3	CATRGQDSGNTIYF	TGTGCCACCAGAGGACAGGACTCTGGAAACACCATATATTTT
NA	TRBD2	TRBV6-5	TRBJ2-2	CASYSSGLNTGELFF	TGTGCCAGCTACTCTAGCGGCCTTAACACCGGGGAGCTGTTTTTT
once	TRBD1	TRBV19	TRBJ2-1	CASSIDRATGFYNEQFF	TGTGCCAGTAGTATAGATAGAGCGACAGGGTTCTACAATGAGCAGTTCTTC
NA	NA	TRBV28	TRBJ2-3	CASSLTGTSTDTQYF	TGTGCCAGCAGTCTCACCGGGACTAGCACAGATACGCAGTATTTT
NA	NA	TRBV28	TRBJ1-5	CASREQTQPQHF	TGTGCCAGCAGGGAACAGACTCAGCCCCAGCATTTT
NA	NA	TRBV3-1/TRBV3-2	TRBJ1-4	CASSQASVATNEKLFF	TGTGCCAGCAGCCAAGCCTCGGTTGCAACTAATGAAAAACTGTTTTTT
few	NA	TRBV5-4	TRBJ2-5	CASSLPGSETQYF	TGTGCCAGCAGCTTGCCAGGTTCGGAGACCCAGTACTTC
NA	TRBD2	TRBV19	TRBJ2-1	CASSSHTGTSGNEQFF	TGTGCCAGTAGTTCCCATACAGGGACTAGCGGCAATGAGCAGTTCTTC
NA	TRBD1	TRBV4-3	TRBJ2-2	CASSLGTGETTGELFF	TGCGCCAGCAGCCTAGGGACAGGGGAGACCACCGGGGAGCTGTTTTTT
NA	TRBD1	TRBV5-1	TRBJ1-2	CASSLPGQGADGYTF	TGCGCCAGCAGCTTACCGGGACAGGGGGCGGATGGCTACACCTTC
NA	TRBD1	TRBV6-5	TRBJ1-1	CASRVQGATEAFF	TGTGCCAGCAGGGTTCAGGGGGCCACTGAAGCTTTCTTT
NA	TRBD1	TRBV10-3	TRBJ1-5	CATSTGGYSNQPQHF	TGTGCCACTTCGACAGGGGGGTATAGCAATCAGCCCCAGCATTTT
NA	NA	TRBV2	TRBJ1-6	CASSDLQGIPLHF	TGTGCCAGCAGTGATTTGCAGGGCATCCCCCTCCACTTT
NA	TRBD2	TRBV29-1	TRBJ2-1	CSVEDPGLAGVRDEQFF	TGCAGCGTTGAAGACCCGGGACTAGCGGGAGTTAGGGATGAGCAGTTCTTC
NA	TRBD1	TRBV7-2	TRBJ2-1	CASSLRTGLLSSYNEQFF	TGTGCCAGCAGCCTCCGGACAGGATTACTTTCCTCCTACAATGAGCAGTTCTTC
NA	NA	TRBV30	TRBJ1-2	CAWSVRGAGGYTF	TGTGCCTGGAGTGTACGGGGGGCGGGCGGCTACACCTTC
NA	NA	TRBV5-1	TRBJ1-4	CASSLAKGATNEKLFF	TGCGCCAGCAGCTTGGCCAAGGGGGCAACTAATGAAAAACTGTTTTTT
NA	NA	TRBV7-2	TRBJ1-1	CASSLAKGANTEAFF	TGTGCCAGCAGCTTAGCCAAGGGAGCGAACACTGAAGCTTTCTTT
few	NA	TRBV5-4	TRBJ2-3	CASSPNHYMRRTDTQYF	TGTGCCAGCAGCCCCAACCATTATATGAGGAGAACAGATACGCAGTATTTT
once	TRBD1	TRBV5-5	TRBJ1-2	CASSRPDRSYGYTF	TGTGCCAGCAGCCGTCCGGACAGGTCCTATGGCTACACCTTC
NA	NA	TRBV30	TRBJ1-1	CAWRYTTNTEAFF	TGTGCCTGGAGATATACAACGAACACTGAAGCTTTCTTT
NA	TRBD2	TRBV7-2	TRBJ2-1	CASSLGTSRNNEQFF	TGTGCCAGCAGCCTAGGGACTAGCCGAAACAATGAGCAGTTCTTC
NA	NA	TRBV7-3	TRBJ1-2	CASSLIPGRGGYTF	TGTGCCAGCAGCTTAATTCCGGGCAGGGGTGGCTACACCTTC
few	TRBD1	TRBV6-2/TRBV6-3	TRBJ1-5	CASSDRVHQPQHF	TGTGCCAGCAGTGACAGGGTCCATCAGCCCCAGCATTTT
NA	TRBD2	TRBV18	TRBJ2-3	CASSQRLAGGKVTDTQYF	TGTGCCAGCTCACAAAGACTAGCGGGAGGGAAGGTCACAGATACGCAGTATTTT
NA	NA	TRBV19	TRBJ2-5	CASTPTGDQETQYF	TGTGCCAGTACTCCTACGGGGGATCAAGAGACCCAGTACTTC
NA	TRBD1	TRBV19	TRBJ1-5	CASSIRSGTGAQPQHF	TGTGCCAGTAGTATAAGATCCGGGACAGGCGCGCAGCCCCAGCATTTT
NA	NA	TRBV6-5	TRBJ2-1	CASSYGGGTDNEQFF	TGTGCCAGCAGTTACGGTGGCGGGACAGACAATGAGCAGTTCTTC
NA	NA	TRBV5-1	TRBJ2-2	CASSLGSGFSTGELFF	TGCGCCAGCAGCTTGGGTTCCGGGTTTAGCACCGGGGAGCTGTTTTTT
NA	NA	TRBV6-1	TRBJ1-2	CASSELPGTYGYTF	TGTGCCAGCAGTGAACTACCGGGTACCTATGGCTACACCTTC
NA	NA	TRBV11-1	TRBJ1-1	CASSPRGGAMNTEAFF	TGTGCCAGCAGTCCCAGGGGTGGGGCTATGAACACTGAAGCTTTCTTT
NA	TRBD1	TRBV19	TRBJ1-5	CASSTHPGQGAGQPQHF	TGTGCCAGTAGTACTCATCCGGGACAGGGGGCTGGGCAGCCCCAGCATTTT
NA	TRBD1	TRBV5-1	TRBJ1-2	CASSLGGTGVYGYTF	TGCGCCAGCAGCTTGGGGGGGACAGGGGTATATGGCTACACCTTC
NA	NA	TRBV6-5	TRBJ1-5	CASSYRGSNQPQHF	TGTGCCAGCAGTTACCGGGGAAGCAATCAGCCCCAGCATTTT
NA	NA	TRBV24-1	TRBJ1-2	CATSAPGTGGGYTF	TGTGCCACCAGTGCCCCTGGGACTGGCGGGGGCTACACCTTC
NA	NA	TRBV7-9	TRBJ2-3	CASSLEAYTDTQYF	TGTGCCAGCAGCTTAGAAGCGTACACAGATACGCAGTATTTT
few	NA	TRBV6-4	TRBJ1-1	CASSDTDRGTEAFF	TGTGCCAGCAGTGACACGGACAGAGGAACTGAAGCTTTCTTT
NA	NA	TRBV7-9	TRBJ2-1	CASSSSWGLGEQFF	TGTGCCAGCAGCTCTAGCTGGGGTCTTGGGGAGCAGTTCTTC
NA	TRBD1	TRBV6-2/TRBV6-3	TRBJ2-1	CASSLQGGSVHEQFF	TGTGCCAGCAGTCTACAGGGGGGATCAGTACATGAGCAGTTCTTC
NA	TRBD1	TRBV5-1	TRBJ2-1	CASSPGQGYNEQFF	TGCGCCAGCAGCCCGGGACAGGGTTACAATGAGCAGTTCTTC
NA	TRBD1	TRBV28	TRBJ1-6	CASSAATGPNSPLHF	TGTGCCAGCAGCGCTGCGACAGGGCCAAATTCACCCCTCCACTTT
NA	NA	TRBV4-2	TRBJ2-3	CASSHPGLSPRDTQYF	TGTGCCAGCAGCCACCCAGGACTTTCCCCCAGGGATACGCAGTATTTT
NA	NA	TRBV7-2	TRBJ2-1	CASSLVSREQFF	TGTGCCAGCAGCTTAGTATCTCGTGAGCAGTTCTTC
NA	NA	TRBV5-1	TRBJ1-2	CASSLEFTPIDGYTF	TGCGCCAGCAGCTTGGAGTTCACCCCAATAGATGGCTACACCTTC